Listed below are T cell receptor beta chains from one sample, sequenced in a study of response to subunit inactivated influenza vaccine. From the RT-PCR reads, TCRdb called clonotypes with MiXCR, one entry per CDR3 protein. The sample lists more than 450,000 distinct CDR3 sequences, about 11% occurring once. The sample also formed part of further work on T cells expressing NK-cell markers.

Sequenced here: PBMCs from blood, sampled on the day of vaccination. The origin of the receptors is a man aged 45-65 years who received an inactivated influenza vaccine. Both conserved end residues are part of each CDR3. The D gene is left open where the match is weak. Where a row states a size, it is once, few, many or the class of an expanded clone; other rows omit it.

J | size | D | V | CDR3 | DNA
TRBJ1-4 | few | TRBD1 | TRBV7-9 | CASSARGQGGEKLFF | TGTGCCAGCAGCGCCCGAGGACAGGGCGGTGAAAAACTGTTTTTT
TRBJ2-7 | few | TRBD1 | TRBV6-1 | CASREIGQGYEQYF | TGTGCCAGCAGAGAGATCGGACAGGGCTACGAGCAGTACTTC
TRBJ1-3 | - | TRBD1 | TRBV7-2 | CASAYVGTGGNTIYF | TGTGCCAGCGCCTACGTTGGGACAGGGGGAAACACCATATATTTT
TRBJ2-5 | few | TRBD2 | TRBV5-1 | CASSFGGGVIQETQYF | TGCGCCAGCAGCTTTGGCGGGGGGGTAATCCAAGAGACCCAGTACTTC
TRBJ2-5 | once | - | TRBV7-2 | CASSPSRPAETQYF | TGTGCCAGCAGCCCGAGCCGACCAGCGGAGACCCAGTACTTC
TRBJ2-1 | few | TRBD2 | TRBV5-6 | CASSRLARAYNEQFF | TGTGCCAGCAGCAGACTAGCGCGGGCCTACAATGAGCAGTTCTTC
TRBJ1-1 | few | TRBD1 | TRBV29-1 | CSVEVGTGKAFF | TGCAGCGTTGAGGTCGGGACAGGGAAAGCTTTCTTT
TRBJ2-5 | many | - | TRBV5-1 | CASSFGQETQYF | TGTGCCAGCAGTTTCGGGCAAGAGACCCAGTACTTC
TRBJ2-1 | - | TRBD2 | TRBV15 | CATSREWTSYNEQFF | TGTGCCACCAGCAGAGAATGGACTAGCTACAATGAGCAGTTCTTC
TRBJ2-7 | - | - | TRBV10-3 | CAISETTYEQYF | TGTGCCATCAGTGAGACGACCTACGAGCAGTACTTC
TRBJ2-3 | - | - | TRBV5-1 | CASSLVRVTDTQYF | TGCGCCAGCAGCTTGGTTAGGGTCACAGATACGCAGTATTTT
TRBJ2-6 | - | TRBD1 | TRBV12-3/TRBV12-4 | CASSPRDSLSGANVLTF | TGTGCCAGCAGTCCTCGGGACAGCCTCTCTGGGGCCAACGTCCTGACTTTC
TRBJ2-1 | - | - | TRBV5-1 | CASSLGGTSFYNEQFF | TGCGCCAGCAGCTTGGGCGGGACCTCATTCTACAATGAGCAGTTCTTC
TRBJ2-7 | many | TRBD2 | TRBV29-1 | CSVDSGRANEQYF | TGCAGCGTAGATTCCGGGAGGGCCAACGAGCAGTACTTC
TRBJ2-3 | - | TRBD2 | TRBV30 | CAQTPSGRWDTQYF | TGTGCCCAGACCCCTAGCGGGAGATGGGATACGCAGTATTTT
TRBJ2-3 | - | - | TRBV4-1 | CASSQIGARSTDTQYF | TGCGCCAGCAGCCAAATTGGGGCTAGAAGCACAGATACGCAGTATTTT
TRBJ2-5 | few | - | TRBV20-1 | CSAAYQETQYF | TGCAGTGCTGCATATCAAGAGACCCAGTACTTC
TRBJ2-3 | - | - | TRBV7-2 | CASRGSSAVGTQYF | TGTGCCAGCAGGGGATCTAGCGCGGTGGGTACGCAGTATTTT
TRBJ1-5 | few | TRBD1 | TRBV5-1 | CASSPDRDHQPQHF | TGCGCCAGCAGCCCCGACAGGGATCATCAGCCCCAGCATTTT
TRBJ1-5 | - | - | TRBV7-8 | CASSLFLQEYSNQPQHF | TGTGCCAGCAGCTTATTCCTACAGGAGTATAGCAATCAGCCCCAGCATTTT
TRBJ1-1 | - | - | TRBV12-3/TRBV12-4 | CASSLDRTVTEAFF | TGTGCCAGCAGTTTAGACAGAACGGTCACTGAAGCTTTCTTT
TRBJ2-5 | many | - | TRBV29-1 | CSVAAGQETQYF | TGCAGCGTTGCAGCAGGGCAAGAGACCCAGTACTTC
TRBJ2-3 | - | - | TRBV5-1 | CASSAPGVGGSDTQYF | TGCGCCAGCAGCGCGCCCGGGGTTGGTGGCTCGGATACGCAGTATTTT
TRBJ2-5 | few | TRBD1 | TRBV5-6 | CASSGDRAETQYF | TGTGCCAGCAGCGGGGACAGGGCGGAGACCCAGTACTTC
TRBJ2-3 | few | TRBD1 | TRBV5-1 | CASSLAGRGRGDTQYF | TGCGCCAGCAGCTTGGCCGGCAGGGGGCGAGGAGATACGCAGTATTTT
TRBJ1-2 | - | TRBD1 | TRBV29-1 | CSVGQGARGYTF | TGCAGCGTCGGACAGGGGGCTCGTGGCTACACCTTC
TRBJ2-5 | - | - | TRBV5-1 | CASSLYGGRLEETQYF | TGCGCCAGCAGCTTGTATGGCGGAAGGCTGGAAGAGACCCAGTACTTC
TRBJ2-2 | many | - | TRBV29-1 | CSVAVGNTGELFF | TGCAGCGTTGCTGTAGGTAACACCGGGGAGCTGTTTTTT
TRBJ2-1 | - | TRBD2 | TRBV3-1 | CAPTREVDSSYNEQFF | TGTGCCCCCACCCGGGAGGTGGATAGCTCCTACAATGAGCAGTTCTTC
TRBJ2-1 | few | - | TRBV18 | CASSPFGGNNEQFF | TGTGCCAGCTCACCTTTCGGCGGGAACAATGAGCAGTTCTTC
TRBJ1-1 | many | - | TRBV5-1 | CASRSTVSNTEAFF | TGCGCCAGCAGGTCGACAGTCTCGAACACTGAAGCTTTCTTT
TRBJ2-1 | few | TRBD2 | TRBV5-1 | CASSSNSGRGYNEQFF | TGCGCCAGCAGTAGTAATAGCGGGAGGGGGTACAATGAGCAGTTCTTC
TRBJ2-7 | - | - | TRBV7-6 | CASSPQIQGSAVNEQYF | TGTGCCAGCAGCCCTCAAATCCAGGGGAGCGCCGTCAACGAGCAGTACTTC
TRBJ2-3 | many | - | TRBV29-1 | CSVENRVRGRDTQYF | TGCAGCGTTGAGAACAGGGTACGGGGTCGAGATACGCAGTATTTT
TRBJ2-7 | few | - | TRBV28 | CASSSGGGAWFEQYF | TGTGCCAGCAGTTCGGGCGGTGGGGCCTGGTTCGAGCAGTACTTC
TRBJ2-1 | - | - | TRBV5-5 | CASRPGITRGYNEQFF | TGTGCCAGCAGACCCGGGATCACAAGGGGGTACAATGAGCAGTTCTTC
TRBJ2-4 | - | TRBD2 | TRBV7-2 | CASSPRGGAVIQYF | TGTGCCAGCAGCCCCCGGGGAGGGGCTGTCATTCAGTACTTC
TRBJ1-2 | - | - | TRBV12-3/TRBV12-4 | CASSFSSGSYGYTF | TGTGCCAGCAGTTTTAGTAGCGGATCCTATGGCTACACCTTC
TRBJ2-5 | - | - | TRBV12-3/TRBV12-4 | CASSLKGVETQYF | TGTGCCAGCAGTTTAAAGGGGGTGGAGACCCAGTACTTC
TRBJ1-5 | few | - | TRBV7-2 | CASSSPGGYLRGEPQHF | TGTGCCAGCAGCTCCCCCGGGGGGTATCTACGGGGCGAGCCCCAGCATTTT
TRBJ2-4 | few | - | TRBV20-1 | CSADLAKNIQYF | TGCAGTGCCGACTTAGCCAAAAACATTCAGTACTTC
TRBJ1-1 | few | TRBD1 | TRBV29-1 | CSVEVEGAGTEAFF | TGCAGCGTTGAAGTGGAGGGGGCAGGGACTGAAGCTTTCTTT
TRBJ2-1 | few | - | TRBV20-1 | CSASIRLPYNEQFF | TGCAGTGCTAGTATTCGTCTACCCTACAATGAGCAGTTCTTC